Detailed here is one T cell receptor (beta chain). Its antigen is not identified. TCRdb analysed the 5' RACE reads with MiXCR anew, one entry per CDR3 protein. This sample has under 550,000 distinct CDR3 sequences, with roughly a quarter found just once. This specimen belongs to a study of CD8 T cells in ankylosing spondylitis. General study findings and limits: Apparently characteristic of ankylosing spondylitis blood was a TCR beta motif (about 8 highly homologous variants).

The TCR sequence derives from a male donor with ankylosing spondylitis. Sequenced: blood, either unsorted or a sorted T cell fraction (not recorded which).

The CDR3 nucleotides are TGCAGTGCAATAACTAGCGGGAGTTTCTACAATGAGCAGTTCTTC. Translation: CSAITSGSFYNEQFF. V is TRBV20-1 and J is TRBJ2-1; TRBD2 agrees at 11 bases. Germline values: CDR1 DFQATT, CDR2 SNEGSKA (reference sequence). The junction had 7 bases not matched to a gene; V was cut back by 6 bases and J by 3 bases. The length of the CDR3 is 15 residues.